The 16 T cell receptor beta chains in this list originate from one sample, sequenced in a study of radiation and T cells in renal cell carcinoma. Produced via immunoSEQ multiplex PCR; TCRdb's table is partial and in-frame only. Among 70,000 to 90,000 clones listed, 86% were seen once. Time point noted: blood 2 weeks post-SBRT. Treatment denoted: 15 Gy SBRT to primary tumor, nephrectomy 4 weeks later. Here the sequenced sample was blood, taken from a patient whose treatment included radiotherapy and nephrectomy. The receptors stem from a woman aged 45-60 years with renal cell carcinoma.

The genes are TRBV7-8 and TRBJ1-1; TRBD1 agrees at 9 bases. The ends lost 4 bases at V and 8 bases at J; junction bases unmatched: 2. The CDR3 is made up of 12 amino acids. The germline gives CDR1 SGHVS, CDR2 FQNEAQ. CDR3 coding DNA: TGTGCCAGCAGCTCCGGACAGGGGGAAGCTTTCTTT. This codes for CASSSGQGEAFF.

This clone was picked up a small number of times. The genes are TRBV4-3 and TRBJ1-2; D uncertain. Trimming removed 0 bases at V and 5 bases at J, with 13 bases between. Germline loops: CDR1 LGHNA, CDR2 YSLEER. The CDR3 loop spans 15 amino acids. This CDR3 is CASSQDFSSQYGYTF. In nucleotides, the CDR3 is TGCGCCAGCAGCCAAGATTTTTCCTCGCAATATGGCTACACCTTC.

This chain joins TRBV5-4 and TRBJ2-7, with unresolved D. Germline values: CDR1 SGHNT, CDR2 YYREEE (reference sequence). V was pared by 6 bases and J by 0 bases, with 13 bases between. CDR3 size: 14 residues. CDR3 coding DNA: TGTGCCAGCACCTCGAGCGCGAGCTCCTACGAGCAGTACTTC. Translation: CASTSSASSYEQYF.

The V gene is TRBV25-1, the J gene TRBJ1-3; 7 bases align to TRBD1. The CDR3 totals 14 residues. Germline trimming cut 7 bases from V and 0 bases from J; bases unmatched to any gene: 3. Germline CDR1 reads MGHDK; CDR2 reads SYGVNS. The DNA for the CDR3 is TGTGCCAGCACACAGGGGAGCTCTGGAAACACCATATATTTT. Translation gives CASTQGSSGNTIYF.

This chain connects TRBV19 to TRBJ2-5, with 11 bases that match TRBD2. From germline, CDR1 is LNHDA and CDR2 SQIVND (reference sequence). The V gene end was trimmed by 1 base and the J gene end by 3 bases; junction bases not matched to a gene: 4. This CDR3 spans 16 amino acids. The CDR3 is CASSIVKLAGEETQYF. CDR3 in DNA: TGTGCCAGTAGTATAGTTAAACTAGCGGGGGAAGAGACCCAGTACTTC.

The chain carries TRBV4-3 and TRBJ2-1, with TRBD2 matching over 9 bases. CDR1 and CDR2 (germline): LGHNA, YSLEER. The CDR3 is made up of 13 amino acids. Losses at the gene ends were 1 base for V and 14 bases for J; bases not matched to a gene: 6. CDR3 DNA sequence: TGCGCCAGCAGCCAAGGTATAGCGGGGGTTAAGTTCTTC. Its protein product is CASSQGIAGVKFF.

The J gene is TRBJ2-7, the V gene TRBV2, with D perhaps matching TRBD2 (7 bases). Germline V gene data show CDR1 as SNHLY and CDR2 as FYNNEI. Trimming left V 7 bases short and J 6 bases short, with 19 bases between. The CDR3 spans 14 residues. This CDR3 reads CASTLPGGEGEQYF. In DNA form, the CDR3 reads TGTGCCAGCACCCTCCCGGGGGGCGAAGGCGAGCAGTACTTC.

This clone occurred once. The chain joins TRBV6-5 to TRBJ1-1; D might be TRBD1 (5 bases). The CDR3 is made up of 13 amino acids. V was clipped by 1 base and J by 7 bases, with 10 bases between them. Germline CDR1 is MNHEY and CDR2 is SVGAGI. In DNA form, the CDR3 reads TGTGCCAGCAGTTACTGGACAAAAAGTGAAGCTTTCTTT. Translating gives CASSYWTKSEAFF.

This chain links TRBV5-6 with TRBJ1-3; 12 bases match TRBD1. The CDR3 consists of 16 residues. V lost 4 bases, J lost 4 bases, and 6 bases stayed unmatched. Germline loops: CDR1 SGHDT, CDR2 YYEEEE. CDR3 amino acids: CASSAGTGGRGNTIYF. In DNA, the CDR3 is TGTGCCAGCAGCGCCGGGACAGGGGGCAGAGGAAACACCATATATTTT.

This clone occurred once. This chain connects TRBV9 to TRBJ1-5, with D perhaps matching TRBD1 (5 bases). CDR1 and CDR2 (germline): SGDLS, YYNGEE. V dropped 0 bases and J dropped 4 bases, with 14 bases sitting between them. CDR3 length equals 16 residues. This CDR3 is CASSVDGLGANQPQHF. As DNA, the CDR3 is TGTGCCAGCAGCGTAGACGGACTAGGGGCGAATCAGCCCCAGCATTTT.

The V gene is TRBV5-4, the J gene TRBJ1-1; 7 positions match TRBD1. Germline loops: CDR1 SGHNT, CDR2 YYREEE (reference sequence). Unmatched junction bases numbered 5, after V lost 0 bases and J lost 6 bases. CDR3 length: 14 amino acids. The CDR3 nucleotides read TGTGCCAGCAGCTTGGGACAGGGTATCGCTGAAGCTTTCTTT. Residues: CASSLGQGIAEAFF. Full variable domain (rest looked up from reference TRBV5-4 and TRBJ1-1): ETGVTQSPTHLIKTRGQQVTLRCSSQSGHNTVSWYQQALGQGPQFIFQYYREEENGRGNFPPRFSGLQFPNYSSELNVNALELDDSALYLCASSLGQGIAEAFFGQGTRLTVV.

The rearrangement joins TRBV29-1 to TRBJ2-7; D not resolved. Germline V lookup: CDR1 SQVTM, CDR2 ANQGSEA. This CDR3 has 11 residues. With 7 bases removed from V and 1 base from J, the gap between germline ends came to 8 bases. The CDR3 protein is CSAELSYEQYF. For the CDR3, the DNA is TGCAGCGCTGAGCTATCCTACGAGCAGTACTTC.

V and J are TRBV15 and TRBJ2-4, with TRBD2 matching 7 bases. Germline loops: CDR1 LNHNV, CDR2 YYDKDF (reference sequence). The CDR3 is 18 residues long. After removal of 4 bases from V and 2 bases from J, the junction contained 14 bases not matched to a gene. CDR3 in amino acids: CATSTLRGGGGTKNIQYF. CDR3 nucleotides: TGTGCCACCAGCACCCTACGCGGGGGTGGAGGTACCAAAAACATTCAGTACTTC.

Only a few counts were recorded for this clone. The chain has TRBV4-3 and TRBJ2-7, with D perhaps assigned TRBD1 or TRBD2 (5 bases each). Deletions cut 0 bases from V and 0 bases from J, with 15 bases between. Germline lookup yields CDR1 LGHNA and CDR2 YSLEER. The CDR3 has 17 amino acids. The CDR3 sequence is CASSQDLGTSNSYEQYF. The CDR3 coding sequence is TGCGCCAGCAGCCAAGATTTGGGGACCTCAAACTCCTACGAGCAGTACTTC.

The chain uses TRBV5-1 and TRBJ2-3; D is possibly TRBD1 or TRBD2 (6 bases each). Between the trimmed V and J ends, which lost 0 bases and 1 base, there was a span of 9 bases. The CDR3 sequence is 15 residues long. CDR1 is SGHRS, CDR2 YFSETQ, per germline. The CDR3 here is CASSLGGAGTDTQYF. CDR3 DNA: TGCGCCAGCAGCTTGGGGGGGGCTGGCACAGATACGCAGTATTTT.

In its sample, this clone was seen once. J is TRBJ1-2 and V is TRBV6-5; D is unclear. The germline V gene encodes CDR1 MNHEY and CDR2 SVGAGI. The CDR3 loop spans 14 amino acids. V was pared by 0 bases and J by 8 bases, with 13 bases between. CDR3 nucleotides: TGTGCCAGCAGTTACTCCCAGGACCCTAGGGGCTACACCTTC. Encoded protein: CASSYSQDPRGYTF.